A single T cell receptor beta chain is shown here with its context. Its antigen is still unknown. The record originates from a study of shared clonotypes between healthy human individuals. General study findings and limits: The four-donor shared clonotypes exceeded non-shared clonotypes in generation probability, with non-shared ones scoring lower. In having few donors, the study represented limited genetic and exposure-history diversity. Relative to memory subsets, naive subsets generally showed larger estimated richness.

CD8 cells classed as naive were CD45RO-negative and positively selected for CCR7, excluding terminally differentiated effector memory CD45RA+ cells. The run depth of the assay was deep. Generated by immunoSEQ multiplex PCR, the TCRdb table keeps only in-frame clones and is missing some. The sample yields approximately 2,000,000 clones, 85% to 95% seen once. The specimen was naive CD8+ T cells from PBMCs. The receptor comes from a man younger than 35 in good health. Some clones in this sample may be carry-over from other donors' samples.

CDR3 bases: TGTGCCAGCAGTTATTCACAGGGGTCCTACAATGAGCAGTTCTTC. Protein sequence: CASSYSQGSYNEQFF. The chain employs TRBV27 and TRBJ2-1, with 7 positions matching TRBD1. V trimming: 4 bases; J trimming: 1 base; junction bases outside the gene matches: 4. This CDR3 comprises 15 residues. Germline V gene lookup returns CDR1 MNHEY and CDR2 SMNVEV (reference sequence).